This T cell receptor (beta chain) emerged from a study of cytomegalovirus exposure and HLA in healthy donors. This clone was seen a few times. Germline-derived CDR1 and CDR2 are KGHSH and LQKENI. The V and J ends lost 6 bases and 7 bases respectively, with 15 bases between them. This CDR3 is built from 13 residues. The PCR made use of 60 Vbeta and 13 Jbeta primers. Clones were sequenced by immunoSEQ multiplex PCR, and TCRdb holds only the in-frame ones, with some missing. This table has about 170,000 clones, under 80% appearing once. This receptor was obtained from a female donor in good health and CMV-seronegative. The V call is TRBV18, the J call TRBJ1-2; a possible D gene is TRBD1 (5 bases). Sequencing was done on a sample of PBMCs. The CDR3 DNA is TGTGCCAGCTCCGCGGACAAATACGTTGGCTACACCTTC. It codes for CASSADKYVGYTF.